Listed below are T cell receptor beta chains from one sample, sequenced in a study of cytomegalovirus exposure and HLA in healthy donors. Repertoires were generated with immunoSEQ multiplex PCR, while TCRdb's copy carries only in-frame clones and drops some. In the table there are around 99,000 clones, 69% of which are singletons. The specimen was PBMCs. These receptors came from an older woman in good health and CMV-seropositive. The CDR3 runs from the conserved cysteine through the conserved F or W. The D gene is left open where the match is weak. Clone size appears in some rows only: once, few, many, or a class for an expanded clone.

.	TRBJ1-2	.	TRBV20-1	TGCAGTGCTAGAGATGACAGTGGCACTTCCTTC	CSARDDSGTSF
.	TRBJ2-5	TRBD1	TRBV2	TGTGCCAGCAGTGAAAGGAGACAGGGGGGGAGGCAGTACTTC	CASSERRQGGRQYF
.	TRBJ1-5	.	TRBV7-8	TGTGCCAGCAGCTTAGGGCAGAATCAGCCCCAGCATTTT	CASSLGQNQPQHF
.	TRBJ2-7	TRBD1	TRBV4-2	TGTGCCAGCAGCCTCCGGACAGGGGGATGGGAGCAGTACTTC	CASSLRTGGWEQYF
few	TRBJ1-1	.	TRBV11-2	TGTGCCAGCAGCTTAGCGCGAACTGAAGCTTTCTTT	CASSLARTEAFF
.	TRBJ1-2	.	TRBV4-3	TGCGCCAGCAGCCAAGATGGGGGCAGCTATGGCTACACCTTC	CASSQDGGSYGYTF
.	TRBJ2-7	.	TRBV1	TGCACCAGCAGCCAAGACTACCCGGCGAGGCCCTCTCCCTACGAGCAGTACTTC	CTSSQDYPARPSPYEQYF
.	TRBJ2-3	.	TRBV4-1	TGCGCCAGCAGCCAAGACTTTAGCACAGATACGCAGTATTTT	CASSQDFSTDTQYF
.	TRBJ2-7	.	TRBV19	TGTGCCAGTAGTGCGAGACAGTTCTCCACCACGGACGAGCAGTACTTC	CASSARQFSTTDEQYF
.	TRBJ2-7	.	TRBV5-4	TGTGCCAGCAGCTGGGGGCCGGCTACCTACGAGCAGTACTTC	CASSWGPATYEQYF
.	TRBJ1-6	.	TRBV19	TGTGCCACACAGGGAGAGGGATTAAATTCACCCCTCCACTTT	CATQGEGLNSPLHF
.	TRBJ1-5	.	TRBV6-6	TGTGCCAGCAGTCCCTTTGTCCAGGGCGGTCAGCCCCAGCATTTT	CASSPFVQGGQPQHF
.	TRBJ2-5	.	TRBV6-7	TGTGCCAGCAGTTACATCGCAGGGTGGCAAGAGACCCAGTACTTC	CASSYIAGWQETQYF
.	TRBJ2-3	.	TRBV9	TGTGCCAGCAGCCGAGGCTGGCTAGCAGCAGATACGCAGTATTTT	CASSRGWLAADTQYF
.	TRBJ2-3	TRBD2	TRBV9	TGTGCCAGCAGCGTAGAAGCGGGGGGGCCGTTAGATACGCAGTATTTT	CASSVEAGGPLDTQYF
.	TRBJ1-4	.	TRBV18	TGTGCCAGCTCACCAGGGACACTCCTCGGCAATGAAAAACTGTTTTTT	CASSPGTLLGNEKLFF
few	TRBJ1-2	.	TRBV18	TGTGCCAGCTCACCAACATCAGGGGAGACTGGCTACACCTTC	CASSPTSGETGYTF
.	TRBJ2-3	TRBD1	TRBV25-1	TGTGCCAGCAGTGAGACAGGGTACGGAACTTGGGCAGATACGCAGTATTTT	CASSETGYGTWADTQYF
.	TRBJ1-4	TRBD1	TRBV5-1	TGCGCCAGCAGCTACTGGAGACCGGGACAGGCTAATGAAAAACTGTTTTTT	CASSYWRPGQANEKLFF
.	TRBJ2-5	.	TRBV6-5	TGTGCCAGCAGTTTAGGCAGGGCCCCAGAAACCCAGTACTTC	CASSLGRAPETQYF
.	TRBJ1-5	TRBD1	TRBV6-5	TGTGCCAGCATGAGGGGGCAGGGTAATCAGCCCCAGCATTTT	CASMRGQGNQPQHF
.	TRBJ1-6	.	TRBV7-8	TGTGCCAGCAGCGGGTTCCGGGACTCCCCCCTGTACTTT	CASSGFRDSPLYF
.	TRBJ1-1	TRBD1	TRBV7-2	TGTGCCAGCAGCGTGGGACAGATAAACACTGAAGCTTTCTTT	CASSVGQINTEAFF
.	TRBJ2-7	.	TRBV18	TGTGCCAGCTCACCACAGGGGGAGGGCTACGAGCAGTACTTC	CASSPQGEGYEQYF
.	TRBJ1-1	TRBD1	TRBV18	TGTGCCAGCTCACCACTGGGACAGCGGAACACTGAAGCTTTCTTT	CASSPLGQRNTEAFF